A selection of T cell receptor beta chains follows, all from one sample in a study of T cells after yellow fever vaccination. TCRdb reprocessed the 5' RACE reads with MiXCR, giving one entry per CDR3 protein. The sample has fewer than 400,000 distinct CDR3 sequences; 6% to 8% are singletons. The starting material was PBMCs, obtained 5 days after the yellow fever booster vaccination. The receptors here all came from a young man who received the YFV17D yellow fever vaccine. The conserved cysteine and the conserved F or W are not part of the CDR3 here. The order of the fields is CDR3 protein, V gene, D gene, clone size, J gene. A D gene is named only where the DNA matches it firmly. The size field is filled for only some rows; it gives once, few, many or a size class.

CDR3: ASSQADISGNTIY
V: TRBV28
D: .
size: few
J: TRBJ1-3

CDR3: ASSMGLAGTEQY
V: TRBV18
D: TRBD2
size: few
J: TRBJ2-7

CDR3: SVGSGSNTGELF
V: TRBV29-1
D: .
size: .
J: TRBJ2-2

CDR3: ASTIGSPTDTQY
V: TRBV10-2
D: .
size: few
J: TRBJ2-3

CDR3: ASSDQLAGDSNEQF
V: TRBV6-1
D: TRBD2
size: few
J: TRBJ2-1

CDR3: ASARESEDTQY
V: TRBV6-4
D: TRBD2
size: few
J: TRBJ2-3

CDR3: ASRLHRELDTGELF
V: TRBV11-2
D: .
size: many
J: TRBJ2-2

CDR3: AWSVLWPGELF
V: TRBV30
D: .
size: many
J: TRBJ2-2

CDR3: ASSLRDRGSSGNEQF
V: TRBV7-9
D: TRBD1
size: few
J: TRBJ2-1

CDR3: ATRDRSYNEQF
V: TRBV15
D: .
size: .
J: TRBJ2-1

CDR3: ASSKQAQPQH
V: TRBV12-3/TRBV12-4
D: .
size: .
J: TRBJ1-5

CDR3: ASSGNKRASGTSGDVAKNIQY
V: TRBV9
D: TRBD2
size: .
J: TRBJ2-4

CDR3: SATGTRGIGELF
V: TRBV20-1
D: TRBD2
size: .
J: TRBJ2-2

CDR3: ASNSPGQSVIGYT
V: TRBV19
D: TRBD1
size: .
J: TRBJ1-2

CDR3: ASNTGGVLTEAF
V: TRBV7-2
D: TRBD1
size: few
J: TRBJ1-1

CDR3: ASSTIDEQF
V: TRBV19
D: .
size: .
J: TRBJ2-1

CDR3: ASTTGRELF
V: TRBV12-3/TRBV12-4
D: .
size: few
J: TRBJ2-2

CDR3: AWSVRQGYEQY
V: TRBV30
D: TRBD1
size: few
J: TRBJ2-7

CDR3: ASSTRQGLQPQH
V: TRBV19
D: TRBD1
size: many
J: TRBJ1-5

CDR3: ASSFATSRTGELF
V: TRBV7-2
D: .
size: few
J: TRBJ2-2

CDR3: ASSESSTDTQY
V: TRBV25-1
D: .
size: few
J: TRBJ2-3

CDR3: ASSFGPGQDLEQY
V: TRBV28
D: .
size: few
J: TRBJ2-7